One sample yielded the 7 T cell receptor beta chains listed below, sequenced in a study of blood T cell repertoires in COVID-19. The method was immunoSEQ multiplex PCR; TCRdb's version includes in-frame clones alone and lacks a portion of them. The sample lists some 150,000 clones; roughly 89% were seen once. The sequenced sample consisted of peripheral blood. The receptors here all came from a woman between 45 and 60 years old with acute or convalescent COVID-19.

J is TRBJ2-4 and V is TRBV7-2; D may be TRBD1 (6 bases). CDR1 SGHTA and CDR2 FQGNSA come from the germline V gene. Trimming shortened V by 5 bases and J by 0 bases, and 14 bases separated the two germline ends. The CDR3 is made up of 16 amino acids. The CDR3 DNA follows: TGTGCCAGCAGCCCTAGTGGGGGCTTAGCCAAAAACATTCAGTACTTC. Protein sequence: CASSPSGGLAKNIQYF.

V is TRBV27 and J is TRBJ1-5; TRBD1 might be the D (6 bases). V lost 7 bases, J lost 2 bases, and 12 bases lay in between. This CDR3 has 14 amino acids. Germline assignment: CDR1 MNHEY and CDR2 SMNVEV (reference sequence). The CDR3 DNA reads as TGTGCCAGCACACCCGCAGGGGGCAATCAGCCCCAGCATTTT. The encoded protein is CASTPAGGNQPQHF.

The J gene is TRBJ1-5, the V gene TRBV5-5, with TRBD1 matching over 7 bases. The CDR3 is 13 amino acids. Germline trimming cut 0 bases from V and 6 bases from J; bases unmatched to any gene: 0. From germline, CDR1 is SGHKS and CDR2 YYEKEE (reference sequence). Here the CDR3 reads CASSLEGAQPQHF. CDR3 coding DNA: TGTGCCAGCAGCTTGGAGGGGGCTCAGCCCCAGCATTTT.

CDR3 sequence: CASSLVGAGRSISYNSPLHF. In DNA, the CDR3 is TGTGCCAGCAGTTTGGTTGGGGCAGGGCGAAGCATCTCCTATAATTCACCCCTCCACTTT. The J gene is TRBJ1-6, the V gene TRBV27; D may be TRBD1 (5 bases). Germline values: CDR1 MNHEY, CDR2 SMNVEV (reference sequence). The CDR3 contains 20 residues. V gave up 3 bases and J gave up 0 bases, with 21 bases separating them.

V is TRBV5-8 and J is TRBJ1-2; tentative D call: TRBD1 (5 bases). The CDR3 sequence is 14 residues long. V was cut by 0 bases and J by 7 bases, with 13 bases left in between. The V gene's germline CDR1 is SGHTS and CDR2 YDEGEE. This CDR3 is CASSLGQDIIGYTF. CDR3 coding DNA: TGTGCCAGCAGCTTGGGCCAGGACATTATTGGCTACACCTTC.

This chain connects TRBV7-3 to TRBJ2-7; D not certain. In germline, CDR1 is SGHTA, CDR2 FQGTGA. The V gene lost 4 bases and the J gene lost 1 base, with 14 bases spanning the gap. The CDR3 totals 15 residues. CDR3 sequence (DNA): TGTGCCAGCAGCTCCCTCAACATTTTATCCTACGAGCAGTACTTC. Its translation: CASSSLNILSYEQYF.

The J gene is TRBJ1-1, the V gene TRBV4-1; D perhaps matches TRBD1 (5 bases). The CDR3 consists of 16 residues. Germline CDR1 and CDR2: MGHRA and YSYEKL. The germline V and J ends were trimmed by 0 bases and 1 base, with 12 bases remaining between them. The CDR3 region has the DNA TGCGCCAGCAGCCAAGAGGGGGGACGGAAGAACACTGAAGCTTTCTTT. Translation gives CASSQEGGRKNTEAFF.